This entry features one T cell receptor beta chain sequence. Its target is not known. Per the germline V gene, CDR1 is MDHEN and CDR2 is SYDVKM. The CDR3 is 15 amino acids. This sample was taken from a study of CXCR3-negative and CXCR3-positive naive CD8 T cells. UMI-labeled 5' RACE yielded the TRB cDNA libraries. From the 5' RACE reads, TCRdb lists one entry per CDR3 protein and no DNA. The sample has under 150,000 distinct CDR3 sequences. Whole-study results and caveats: Comparably high diversity was seen in both naive subsets, and much lower diversity in memory CD8+ cells. TRB CDR3 hydrophobicity was greater in CXCR3-positive naive cells than in CXCR3-negative naive cells.

The sample comprised naive CXCR3+ CD8+ T cells from blood. Subset: CD45RO-CCR7+CD27+CD95- naive CD8+ T cells expressing CXCR3 (TNR3+). The receptor was derived from a human donor in good health. Some clones in this sample may be carry-over from other donors' samples. V gene TRBV28 combines with J gene TRBJ2-1; absent DNA, TCRdb's TRBD1 call cannot be checked. The CDR3 region is CASTVGDRRYNEQFF.